This T cell receptor (beta chain) was sequenced during a study of radiotherapy plus CTLA-4 blockade in lung cancer. The wider study: Objective responses were documented in 15% to 20% of patients, with disease control in around 30%.

Method: immunoSEQ multiplex PCR; TCRdb's copy keeps in-frame clones and lacks some. The sample contains tens of thousands of clones, 60% to 80% of which appear only once. CTLA-4 blockade with ipilimumab, together with focal radiation, was given to patients with chemo-refractory metastatic non-small-cell lung cancer. The CDR3 extends over 17 amino acids. With 2 bases removed from V and 0 bases from J, the gap between germline ends came to 15 bases. The germline gives CDR1 SGDLS, CDR2 YYNGEE. Regarding the study as a whole: TCR clones of tumor origin grew in blood after radiotherapy plus ipilimumab.

Notes on this clone: The antigen remains unidentified.

This chain joins TRBV9 and TRBJ1-3; weak D call: TRBD1 (5 bases). This TCR came from a human donor with non-small cell lung cancer who had stable disease on radiotherapy plus ipilimumab. The sequences come from peripheral blood, collected from a patient treated with radiotherapy plus ipilimumab. CDR3 region: CASSVTGTESSGNTIYF. The CDR3 nucleotides are TGTGCCAGCAGCGTTACCGGGACGGAGAGCTCTGGAAACACCATATATTTT. The complete variable domain, with remaining parts taken from reference TRBV9 and TRBJ1-3, reads DSGVTQTPKHLITATGQRVTLRCSPRSGDLSVYWYQQSLDQGLQFLIQYYNGEERAKGNILERFSAQQFPDLHSELNLSSLELGDSALYFCASSVTGTESSGNTIYFGEGSWLTVV.